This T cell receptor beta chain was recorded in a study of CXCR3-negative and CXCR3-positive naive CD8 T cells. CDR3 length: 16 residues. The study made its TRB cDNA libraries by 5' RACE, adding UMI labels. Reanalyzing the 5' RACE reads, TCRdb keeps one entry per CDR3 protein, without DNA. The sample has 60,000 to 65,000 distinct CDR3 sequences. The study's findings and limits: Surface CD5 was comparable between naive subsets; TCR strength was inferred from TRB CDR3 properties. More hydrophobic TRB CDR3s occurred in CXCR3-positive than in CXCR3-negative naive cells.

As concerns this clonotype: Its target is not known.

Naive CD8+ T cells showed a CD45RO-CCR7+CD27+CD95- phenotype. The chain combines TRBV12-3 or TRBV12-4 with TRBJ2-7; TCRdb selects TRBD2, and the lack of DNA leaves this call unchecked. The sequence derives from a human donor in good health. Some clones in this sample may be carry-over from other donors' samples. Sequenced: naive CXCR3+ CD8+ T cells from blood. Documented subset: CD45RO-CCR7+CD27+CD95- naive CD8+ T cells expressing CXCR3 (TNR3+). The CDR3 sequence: CASSGGLAGGSYEQYF.